This TCR beta chain was sequenced during a study of CD4 and CD8 cells across lung adenocarcinoma regions. TCRdb re-analysed the PCR reads in MiXCR, keeping a single row per CDR3 protein. Among around 18,000 distinct CDR3 sequences, 50% were seen once, and the ten largest hold approximately 31%. V dropped 8 bases and J dropped 4 bases, with 7 bases sitting between them. This CDR3 is built from 11 residues. Per germline, CDR1 MNHNS and CDR2 SASEGT. The patients had localized lung adenocarcinoma, a non-small cell subtype. The TCR comes from a male donor with lung adenocarcinoma. The CD4 and CD8 labels of this study may be unreliable. Source material: CD8+ T cells from the margin of a lung tumor. This rearrangement joins TRBV6-1 to TRBJ2-3, with D possibly matching TRBD1 (6 bases). CDR3 sequence reads: CASPGADTQYF. CDR3 DNA sequence: TGTGCCAGCCCAGGGGCAGATACGCAGTATTTT.